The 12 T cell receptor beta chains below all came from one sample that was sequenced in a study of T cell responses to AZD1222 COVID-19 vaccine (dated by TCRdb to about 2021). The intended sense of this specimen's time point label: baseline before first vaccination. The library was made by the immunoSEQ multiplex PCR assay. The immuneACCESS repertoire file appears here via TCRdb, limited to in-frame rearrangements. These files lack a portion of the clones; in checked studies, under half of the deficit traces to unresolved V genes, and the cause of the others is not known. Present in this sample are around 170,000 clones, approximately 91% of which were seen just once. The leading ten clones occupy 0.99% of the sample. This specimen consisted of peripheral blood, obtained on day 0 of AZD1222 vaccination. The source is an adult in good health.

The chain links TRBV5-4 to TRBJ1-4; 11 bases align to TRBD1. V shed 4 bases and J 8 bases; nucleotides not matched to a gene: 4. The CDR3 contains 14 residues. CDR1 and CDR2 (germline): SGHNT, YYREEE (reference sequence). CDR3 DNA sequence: TGTGCCAGCAGCCGGGACAGGGGGAGCGAAAAACTGTTTTTT. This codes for CASSRDRGSEKLFF.

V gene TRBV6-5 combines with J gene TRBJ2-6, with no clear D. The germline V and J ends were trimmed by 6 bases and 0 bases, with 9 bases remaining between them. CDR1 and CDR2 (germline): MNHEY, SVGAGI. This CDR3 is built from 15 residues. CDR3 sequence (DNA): TGTGCCAGCAGCCCCGCGGACTCTGGGGCCAACGTCCTGACTTTC. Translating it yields CASSPADSGANVLTF.

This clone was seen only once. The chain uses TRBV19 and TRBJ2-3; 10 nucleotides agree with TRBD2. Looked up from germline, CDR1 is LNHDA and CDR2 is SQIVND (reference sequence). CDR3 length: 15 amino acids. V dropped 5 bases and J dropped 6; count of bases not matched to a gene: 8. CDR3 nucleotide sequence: TGTGCCAGTAGTTCGGCTAGCGGGAGTTGGGATACGCAGTATTTT. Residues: CASSSASGSWDTQYF.

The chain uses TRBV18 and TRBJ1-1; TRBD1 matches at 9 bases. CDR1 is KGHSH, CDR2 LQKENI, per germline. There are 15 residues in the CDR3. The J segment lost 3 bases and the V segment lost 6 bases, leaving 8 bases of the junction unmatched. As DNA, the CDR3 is TGTGCCAGCTCGCGACAGGGGGGGGAGGACACTGAAGCTTTCTTT. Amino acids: CASSRQGGEDTEAFF.

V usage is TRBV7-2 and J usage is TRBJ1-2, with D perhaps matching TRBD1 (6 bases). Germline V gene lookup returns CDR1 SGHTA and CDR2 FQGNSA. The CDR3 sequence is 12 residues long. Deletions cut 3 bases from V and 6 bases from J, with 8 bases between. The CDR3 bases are TGTGCCAGCAGCTTTCGGACAGATGGCTACACCTTC. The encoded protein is CASSFRTDGYTF. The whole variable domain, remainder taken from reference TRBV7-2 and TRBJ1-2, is GAGVSQSPSNKVTEKGKDVELRCDPISGHTALYWYRQSLGQGLEFLIYFQGNSAPDKSGLPSDRFSAERTGGSVSTLTIQRTQQEDSAVYLCASSFRTDGYTFGSGTRLTVV.

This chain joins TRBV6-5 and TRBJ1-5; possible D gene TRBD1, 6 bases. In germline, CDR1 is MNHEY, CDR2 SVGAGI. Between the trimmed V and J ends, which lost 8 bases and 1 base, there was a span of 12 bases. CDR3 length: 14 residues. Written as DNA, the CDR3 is TGTGCCAGCGCCGGGACACTAAGCAATCAGCCCCAGCATTTT. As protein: CASAGTLSNQPQHF.

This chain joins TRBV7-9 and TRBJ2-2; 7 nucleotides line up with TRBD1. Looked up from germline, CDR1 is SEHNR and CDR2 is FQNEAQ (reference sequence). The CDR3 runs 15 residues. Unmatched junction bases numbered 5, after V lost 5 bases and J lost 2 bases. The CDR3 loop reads CASSEGQINTGELFF. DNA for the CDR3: TGTGCCAGCAGCGAGGGACAGATTAACACCGGGGAGCTGTTTTTT.

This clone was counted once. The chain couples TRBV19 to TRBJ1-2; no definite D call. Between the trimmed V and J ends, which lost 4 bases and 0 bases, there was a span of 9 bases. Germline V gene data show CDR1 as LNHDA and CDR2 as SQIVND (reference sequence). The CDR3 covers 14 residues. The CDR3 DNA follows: TGTGCCAGTAGTAGTATGTCAGCTAACTATGGCTACACCTTC. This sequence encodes CASSSMSANYGYTF. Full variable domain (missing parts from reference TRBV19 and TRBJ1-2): DGGITQSPKYLFRKEGQNVTLSCEQNLNHDAMYWYRQDPGQGLRLIYYSQIVNDFQKGDIAEGYSVSREKKESFPLTVTSAQKNPTAFYLCASSSMSANYGYTFGSGTRLTVV.

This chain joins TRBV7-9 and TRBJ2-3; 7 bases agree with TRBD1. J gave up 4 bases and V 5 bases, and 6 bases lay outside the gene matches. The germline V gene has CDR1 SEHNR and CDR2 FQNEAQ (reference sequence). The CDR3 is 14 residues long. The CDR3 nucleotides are TGTGCCAGCAGCGTCCAGACAGGGTCAGATACGCAGTATTTT. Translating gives CASSVQTGSDTQYF.

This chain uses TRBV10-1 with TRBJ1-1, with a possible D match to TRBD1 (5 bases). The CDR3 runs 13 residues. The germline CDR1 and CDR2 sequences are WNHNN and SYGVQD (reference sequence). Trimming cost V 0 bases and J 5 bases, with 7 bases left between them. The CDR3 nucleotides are TGCGCCAGCAGTGAGTCAAGACAGACTGAAGCTTTCTTT. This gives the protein CASSESRQTEAFF.

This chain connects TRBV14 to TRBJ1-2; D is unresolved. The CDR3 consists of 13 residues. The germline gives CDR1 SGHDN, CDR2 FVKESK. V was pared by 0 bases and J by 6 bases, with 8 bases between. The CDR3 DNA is TGTGCCAGCAGCCAAGATTTCTCTCATGGCTACACCTTC. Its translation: CASSQDFSHGYTF. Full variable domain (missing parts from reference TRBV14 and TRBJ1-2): EAGVTQFPSHSVIEKGQTVTLRCDPISGHDNLYWYRRVMGKEIKFLLHFVKESKQDESGMPNNRFLAERTGGTYSTLKVQPAELEDSGVYFCASSQDFSHGYTFGSGTRLTVV.

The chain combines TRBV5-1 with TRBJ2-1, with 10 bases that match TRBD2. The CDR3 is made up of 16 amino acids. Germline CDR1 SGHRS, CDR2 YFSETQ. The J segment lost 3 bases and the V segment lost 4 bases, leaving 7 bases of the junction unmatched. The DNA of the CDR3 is TGCGCCAGCAGCGGGGATCTAGCGGGGGACTACAATGAGCAGTTCTTC. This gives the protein CASSGDLAGDYNEQFF.